This T cell receptor beta chain was captured in a study of blood T cell repertoires in COVID-19. Study as a whole: Samples came from the United States, Italy and Spain, spanning acute and convalescent COVID-19. PBMCs, B-cell-depleted T cells, or T cells were the source of the cDNA or gDNA that made up the material.

Authors' methods: Reference gene primers were amplified, and this amplification served to estimate nucleated cell counts. Sequencing used immunoSEQ multiplex PCR; TCRdb keeps in-frame clones, though not all of them. V, J and clone size were drawn from that table, and D and trimming were deduced from the DNA. The sample carries 430,000 or so clones, around nine tenths recorded once. Germline loops: CDR1 SGHNT, CDR2 YYREEE (reference sequence). This CDR3 is 15 amino acids long. V lost 9 bases and J lost 5; bases outside the gene matches: 13. Followed over time, Seattle patients had been enrolled while infection was active.

The clonotype was recovered from a man younger than 30 with COVID-19, enrolled during active disease. The sample taken for sequencing was peripheral blood. The chain joins TRBV5-4 to TRBJ2-3; 9 bases map to TRBD2. CDR3 nucleotide sequence: TGTGCCACACAGGGTAGCGGGGGTCTGGGAGATACGCAGTATTTT. This sequence encodes CATQGSGGLGDTQYF.